The text below deals with one TCR beta chain. Its antigen remains unidentified. The data were obtained in a study of shared clonotypes between healthy human individuals. Here immunoSEQ multiplex PCR was the method, and the copy in TCRdb shows in-frame clones only, minus some. Of some 1.5 million clones listed, approximately 96% are singletons. This CDR3 comprises 14 residues. Per germline, CDR1 LNHDA and CDR2 SQIVND (reference sequence). The V gene end was trimmed by 10 bases and the J gene end by 4 bases; junction bases not matched to a gene: 8. Study-level points and caveats: A few donors had about 5% of their naive CD4 clonotypes in common.

The sequencing sample was made of naive CD4+ T cells sorted from blood. The subset was: CD45RA+ positively selected. The sequence came from a man aged 25-40 years in good health. This sequence joins TRBV19 and TRBJ2-2; TRBD2 matches at 8 bases. The CDR3 DNA reads TGTGCCACCACACTAGCGGAGGCCACCGGGGAGCTGTTTTTT. This translates into CATTLAEATGELFF.